This record concerns one T cell receptor beta chain sequence. Its antigen is currently not known. Base quality data are lacking; no much larger clone is found one base away. This record belongs to a study of CD4 T cells in relation to SARS-CoV-2 and coronaviruses (dated by TCRdb to the early 2020s). In the study overall: The ViraFEST assay cultured PBMCs with antigen for 10 days, then sequenced TCR beta CDR3s to find antigen-specific clonal expansions. The negative reference condition was either a culture with an HIV-1 Nef peptide pool or a culture with no peptide. Shared crossreactive spike epitopes were mapped to their HLA restriction using patient-derived lymphoblastoid cell lines. The study assessed, at the TCR clonotype level, memory CD4+ T cell crossreactivity between SARS-CoV-2 and common cold coronavirus spike proteins. Samples from three pre-COVID donors and the naive versus memory experiments were sequenced with the Adaptive Biotechnologies TCR-sequencing kit; other data were Illumina-based. Expansion assays from other donors in the study were sequenced with a different, Illumina-based TCR-beta assay.

Library preparation used the immunoSEQ multiplex PCR assay. The study's own analysis went as follows. During preprocessing, nonproductive sequences were removed, along with CDR3s that did not begin with C, did not end with F or W, or were shorter than 7 amino acids. The MANAFEST web app was used to call antigen-specific clonotypes on the basis of expansion compared with the reference and with other culture wells. A clone was considered positive if the clone showed significant expansion compared with the reference culture in 2 of 3 replicate wells at an FDR below 0.05. For a clone to be considered positive, significant expansion relative to all other tandem wells and an odds ratio above 5 were also required. After three terminal residues were trimmed from each end, CDR3 homology was quantified as pairwise Levenshtein distance using the stringdist R package. TCRdb's version of the immuneACCESS table is confined to in-frame rearrangements and falls short of the full clone set. An unresolved V gene accounts for under half of the shortfall where checked; the remainder is of unknown origin. V, J and clone size are taken as reported in that table, and D and trimming were inferred from the DNA itself. This sample holds around 16,000 clones; about 80% were observed only once. The top ten clones comprise about a sixth of the sample.

Ends trimmed: V by 6 bases, J by 6 bases; bases unmatched to a gene: 7. The germline V gene gives CDR1 as KGHSH and CDR2 as LQKENI. Inclusive of the bounding cysteine and phenylalanine, the CDR3 is 14 residues long. The kept DNA is CDR3 alone, 42 bases in frame from the first base. Overall study outcomes, separate from this receptor: About 65% of donors had memory CD4+ clonotypes that crossrecognized SARS-CoV-2 and at least one common cold coronavirus spike. No donor contributed both pre-pandemic and post-infection samples, which limited tracing the source of pre-existing responses. Significantly weaker SARS-CoV-2-driven expansion was shown by crossreactive clones than by monoreactive clones, consistent with antigenic imprinting. Small numbers of patients and of tested TCRs limited the study. Since the crossreactivity analysis centred on spike protein, crossreactivity against other viral proteins was not assessed.

CD4+ T cells from unexposed donors were collected before the COVID-19 pandemic (2011-2018). Following 10 days of culture, the EasySep CD4+ T cell isolation kit was used to isolate CD4+ T cells. As cell numbers permitted, CD4+ T cells from unexposed donors were tested for reactivity to SARS-CoV-2 S and N and to four common cold coronavirus spike pools. Around 1.9 million PBMCs per well were cultured in IMDM with roughly 5% human AB serum and about 9.7 IU/ml IL-2. Half of the culture medium was replaced with fresh IL-2-containing medium on days 3 and 7. Triplicate replicate wells were generally used for each peptide culture condition. The leukapheresis product used for the unexposed donors was purchased from a commercial source. PBMCs were isolated from leukapheresis product or whole blood by Ficoll-Paque PLUS gradient centrifugation. PBMCs were either cryopreserved at -140°C or used fresh in the expansion assay. The QIAamp Micro DNA Kit was used to extract genomic DNA from the CD4+ T cells.

This clonotype originated in a human donor in good health. The sample comprised CD4+ T cells from PBMCs, cultured in vitro. The rearranged chain carries TRBV18 and TRBJ2-7; 11 bases in the middle match TRBD2. The CDR3 has the sequence CASSVLAGEGEQYF. The DNA sequence is TGTGCCAGCTCCGTACTAGCGGGAGAAGGCGAGCAGTACTTC.